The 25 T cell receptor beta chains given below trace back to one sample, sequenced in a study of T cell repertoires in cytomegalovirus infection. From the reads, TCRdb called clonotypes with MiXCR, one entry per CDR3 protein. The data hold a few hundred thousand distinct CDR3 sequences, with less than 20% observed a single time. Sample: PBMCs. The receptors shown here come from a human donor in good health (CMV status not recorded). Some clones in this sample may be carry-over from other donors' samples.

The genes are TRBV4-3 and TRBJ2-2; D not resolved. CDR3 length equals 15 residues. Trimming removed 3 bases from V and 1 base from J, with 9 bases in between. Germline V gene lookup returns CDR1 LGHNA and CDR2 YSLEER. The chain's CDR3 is CASSQWYRNTGELFF. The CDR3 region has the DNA TGCGCCAGCAGCCAGTGGTACCGGAACACCGGGGAGCTGTTTTTT.

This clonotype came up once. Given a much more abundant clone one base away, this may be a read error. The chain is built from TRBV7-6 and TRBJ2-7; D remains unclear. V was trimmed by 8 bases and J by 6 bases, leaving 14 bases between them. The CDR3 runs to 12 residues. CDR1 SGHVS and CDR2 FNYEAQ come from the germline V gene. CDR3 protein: CASGSFSLEQYF. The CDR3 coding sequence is TGTGCCAGCGGCTCCTTTAGTCTCGAGCAGTACTTC.

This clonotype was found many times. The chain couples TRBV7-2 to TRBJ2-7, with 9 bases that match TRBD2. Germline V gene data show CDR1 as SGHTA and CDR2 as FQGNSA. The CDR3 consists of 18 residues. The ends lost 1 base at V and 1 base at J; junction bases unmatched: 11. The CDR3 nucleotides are TGTGCCAGCAGCTTAGGGATTAGCGGGAGAGGTCGGTCCTACGAGCAGTACTTC. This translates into CASSLGISGRGRSYEQYF.

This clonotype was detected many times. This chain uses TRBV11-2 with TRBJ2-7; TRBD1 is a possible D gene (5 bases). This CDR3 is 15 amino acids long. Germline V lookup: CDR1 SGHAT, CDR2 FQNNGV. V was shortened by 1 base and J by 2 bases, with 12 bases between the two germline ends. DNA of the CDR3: TGTGCCAGCAGCTTAGGGCGACAGTCCGCCTACGAGCAGTACTTC. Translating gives CASSLGRQSAYEQYF.

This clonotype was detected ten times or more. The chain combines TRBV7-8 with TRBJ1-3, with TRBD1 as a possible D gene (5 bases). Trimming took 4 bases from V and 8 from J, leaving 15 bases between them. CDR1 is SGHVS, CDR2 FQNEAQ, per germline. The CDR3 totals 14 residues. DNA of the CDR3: TGTGCCAGCAGCTCAAATCGAAGGGGATACACCATATATTTT. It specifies CASSSNRRGYTIYF.

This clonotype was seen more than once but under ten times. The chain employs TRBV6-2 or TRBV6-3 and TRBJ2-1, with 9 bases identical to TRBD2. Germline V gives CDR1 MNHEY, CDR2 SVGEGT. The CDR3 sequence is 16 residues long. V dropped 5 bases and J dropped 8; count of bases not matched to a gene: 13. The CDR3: CASSRTGTSLRDEQFF. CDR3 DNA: TGTGCCAGCAGTCGGACCGGGACTAGCCTCAGGGATGAGCAGTTCTTC.

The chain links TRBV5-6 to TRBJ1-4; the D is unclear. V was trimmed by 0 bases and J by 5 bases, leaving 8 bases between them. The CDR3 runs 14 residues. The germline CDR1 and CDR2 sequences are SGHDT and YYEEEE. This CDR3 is CASSLVRSNEKLFF. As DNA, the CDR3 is TGTGCCAGCAGCTTGGTGCGGTCCAATGAAAAACTGTTTTTT.

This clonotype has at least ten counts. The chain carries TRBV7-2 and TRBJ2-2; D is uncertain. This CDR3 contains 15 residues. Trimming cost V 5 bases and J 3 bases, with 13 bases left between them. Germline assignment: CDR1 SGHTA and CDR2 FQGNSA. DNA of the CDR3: TGTGCCAGCAGCCTAACGGGCAGACACACCGGGGAGCTGTTTTTT. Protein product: CASSLTGRHTGELFF. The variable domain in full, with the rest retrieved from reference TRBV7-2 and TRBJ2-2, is GAGVSQSPSNKVTEKGKDVELRCDPISGHTALYWYRQSLGQGLEFLIYFQGNSAPDKSGLPSDRFSAERTGGSVSTLTIQRTQQEDSAVYLCASSLTGRHTGELFFGEGSRLTVL.

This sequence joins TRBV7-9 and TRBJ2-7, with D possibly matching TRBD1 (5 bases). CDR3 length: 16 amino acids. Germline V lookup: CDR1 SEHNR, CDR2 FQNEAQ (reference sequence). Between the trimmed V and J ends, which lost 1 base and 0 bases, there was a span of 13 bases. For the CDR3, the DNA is TGTGCCAGCAGCTTAGGGGGCAGCTCCAACTCCTACGAGCAGTACTTC. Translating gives CASSLGGSSNSYEQYF.

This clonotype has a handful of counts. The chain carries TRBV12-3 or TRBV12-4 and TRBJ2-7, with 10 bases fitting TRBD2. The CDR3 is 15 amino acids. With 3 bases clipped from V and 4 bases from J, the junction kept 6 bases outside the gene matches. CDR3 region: CASSFTSGAGYEQYF. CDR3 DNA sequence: TGTGCCAGCAGTTTTACTAGCGGGGCCGGGTACGAGCAGTACTTC.

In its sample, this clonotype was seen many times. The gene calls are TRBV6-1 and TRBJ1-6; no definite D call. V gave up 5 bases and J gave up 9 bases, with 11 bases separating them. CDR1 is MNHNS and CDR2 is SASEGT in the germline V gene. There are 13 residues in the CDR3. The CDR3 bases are TGTGCCAGCAGTCCCCCAGCGGGTTCACCCCTCCACTTT. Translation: CASSPPAGSPLHF.

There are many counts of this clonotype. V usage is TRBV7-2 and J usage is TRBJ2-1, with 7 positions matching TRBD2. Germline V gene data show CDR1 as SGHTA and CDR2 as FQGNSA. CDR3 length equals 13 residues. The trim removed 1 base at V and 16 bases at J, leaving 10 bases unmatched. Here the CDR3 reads CASSLGLSGRHFF. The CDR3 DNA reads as TGTGCCAGCAGCTTAGGATTATCCGGGAGGCATTTCTTC.

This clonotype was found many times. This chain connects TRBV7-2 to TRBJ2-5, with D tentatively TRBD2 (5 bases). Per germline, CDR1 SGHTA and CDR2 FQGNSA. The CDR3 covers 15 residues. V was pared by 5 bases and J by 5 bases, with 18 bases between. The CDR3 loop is CASSPQSGTQETQYF. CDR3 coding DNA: TGTGCCAGCAGCCCCCAAAGCGGTACGCAGGAGACCCAGTACTTC.

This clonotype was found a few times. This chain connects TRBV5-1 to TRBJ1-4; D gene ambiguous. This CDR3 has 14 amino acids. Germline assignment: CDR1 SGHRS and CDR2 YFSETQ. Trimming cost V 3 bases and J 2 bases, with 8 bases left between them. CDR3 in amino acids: CASSSAPTNEKLFF. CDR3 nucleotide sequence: TGCGCCAGCAGCTCAGCCCCCACTAATGAAAAACTGTTTTTT.

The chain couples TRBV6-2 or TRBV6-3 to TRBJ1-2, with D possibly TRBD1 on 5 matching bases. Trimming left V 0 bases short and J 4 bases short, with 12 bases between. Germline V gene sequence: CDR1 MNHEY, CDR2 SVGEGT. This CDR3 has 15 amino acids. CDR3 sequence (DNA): TGTGCCAGCAGTTACTCGAACAGGAATTTCTATGGCTACACCTTC. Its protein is CASSYSNRNFYGYTF.

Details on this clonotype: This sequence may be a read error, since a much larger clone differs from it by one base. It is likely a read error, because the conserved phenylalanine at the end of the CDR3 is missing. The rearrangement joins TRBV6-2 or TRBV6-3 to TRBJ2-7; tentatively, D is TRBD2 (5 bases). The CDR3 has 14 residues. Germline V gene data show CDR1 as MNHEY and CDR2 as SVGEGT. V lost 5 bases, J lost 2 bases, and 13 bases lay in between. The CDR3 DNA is TGTGCCAGCAGTACGAGACTACCAGCCTACGAGCAGTACCTC. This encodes CASSTRLPAYEQYL.

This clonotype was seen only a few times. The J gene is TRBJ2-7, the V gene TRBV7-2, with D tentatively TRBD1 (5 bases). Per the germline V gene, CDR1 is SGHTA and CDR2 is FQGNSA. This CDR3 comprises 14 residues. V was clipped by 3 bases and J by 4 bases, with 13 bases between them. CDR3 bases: TGTGCCAGCAGCTTGGGGCAGAGCAGATACGAGCAGTACTTC. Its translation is CASSLGQSRYEQYF.

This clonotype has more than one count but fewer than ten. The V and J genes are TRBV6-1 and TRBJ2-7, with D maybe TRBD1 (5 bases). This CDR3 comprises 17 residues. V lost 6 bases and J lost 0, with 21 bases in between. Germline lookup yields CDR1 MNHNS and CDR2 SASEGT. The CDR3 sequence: CASSRAAQTEASYEQYF. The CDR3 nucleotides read TGTGCCAGCAGCCGGGCGGCCCAGACAGAAGCCTCCTACGAGCAGTACTTC.

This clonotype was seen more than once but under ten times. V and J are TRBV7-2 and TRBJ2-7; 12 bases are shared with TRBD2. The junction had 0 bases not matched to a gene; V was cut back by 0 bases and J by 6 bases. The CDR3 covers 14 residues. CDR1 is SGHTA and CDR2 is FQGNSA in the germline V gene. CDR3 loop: CASSLATSGSEQYF. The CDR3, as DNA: TGTGCCAGCAGCTTAGCGACTAGCGGGAGCGAGCAGTACTTC.

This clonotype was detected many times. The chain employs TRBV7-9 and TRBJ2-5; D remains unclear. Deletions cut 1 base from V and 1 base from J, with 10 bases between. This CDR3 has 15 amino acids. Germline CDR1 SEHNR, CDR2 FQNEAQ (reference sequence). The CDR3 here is CASSLVLDGQETQYF. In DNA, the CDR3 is TGTGCCAGCAGCTTAGTTCTAGACGGCCAAGAGACCCAGTACTTC.

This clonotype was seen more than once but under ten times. The CDR3 DNA reads as TGCAGTGCTAGAGGGGGGACAGGGGGCACTGAAGCTTTCTTT. This translates into CSARGGTGGTEAFF. The chain is built from TRBV20-1 and TRBJ1-1; 11 bases align to TRBD1. Germline V lookup: CDR1 DFQATT, CDR2 SNEGSKA (reference sequence). V shed 1 base, J shed 4 bases, and the junction held 2 bases outside the gene matches. The CDR3 totals 14 residues.

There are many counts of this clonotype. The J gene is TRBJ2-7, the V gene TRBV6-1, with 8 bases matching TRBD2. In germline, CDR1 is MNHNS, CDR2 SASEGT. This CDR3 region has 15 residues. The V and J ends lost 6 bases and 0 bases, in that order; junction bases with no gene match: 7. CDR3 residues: CASRPKRGSSYEQYF. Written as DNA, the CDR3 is TGTGCCAGCAGGCCGAAGCGGGGGAGCTCCTACGAGCAGTACTTC.

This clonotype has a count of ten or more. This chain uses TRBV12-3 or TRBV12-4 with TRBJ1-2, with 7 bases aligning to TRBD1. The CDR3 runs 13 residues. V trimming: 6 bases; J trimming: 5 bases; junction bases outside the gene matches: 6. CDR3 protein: CASSPDRKYGYTF. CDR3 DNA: TGTGCCAGCAGCCCGGACAGGAAGTATGGCTACACCTTC.

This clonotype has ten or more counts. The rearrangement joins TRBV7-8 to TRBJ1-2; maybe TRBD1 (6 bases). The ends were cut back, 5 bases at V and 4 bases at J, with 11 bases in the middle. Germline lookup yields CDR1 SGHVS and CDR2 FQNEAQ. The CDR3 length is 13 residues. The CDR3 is CASSATGPYGYTF. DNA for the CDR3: TGTGCCAGCAGCGCGACAGGCCCCTATGGCTACACCTTC.

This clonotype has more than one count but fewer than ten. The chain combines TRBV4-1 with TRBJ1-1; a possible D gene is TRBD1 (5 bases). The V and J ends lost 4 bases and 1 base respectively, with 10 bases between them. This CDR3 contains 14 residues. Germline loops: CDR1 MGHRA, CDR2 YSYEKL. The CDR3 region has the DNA TGCGCCAGCAGCCGCCAGACAGCGAACACTGAAGCTTTCTTT. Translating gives CASSRQTANTEAFF.